A single sample is the source of the 3 T cell receptor beta chains below, sequenced in a study of T cells in Graves' hyperthyroidism and ophthalmopathy. It was RNA transcripts that yielded the amplified TCR beta CDR3 regions. HTBI primers were employed in a first-round RT-PCR of the TCR CDR3. TCRdb re-called the multiplex PCR reads with MiXCR, one entry per CDR3 protein. The sample has around 480,000 distinct CDR3 sequences; around 14% are singletons. Specimen: blood. Every receptor here comes from a woman under 30 with Graves' hyperthyroidism.

Many counts were recorded for this clonotype. The chain joins TRBV24-1 to TRBJ1-4; a possible D gene is TRBD1 (5 bases). With 3 bases removed from V and 2 bases from J, the gap between germline ends came to 15 bases. Germline V gene data show CDR1 as KGHDR and CDR2 as SFDVKD. This CDR3 comprises 17 residues. CDR3 region: CATSDPRLGHTNEKLFF. The CDR3 region has the DNA TGTGCCACCAGTGATCCGAGATTAGGACATACTAATGAAAAACTGTTTTTT.

This clonotype was picked up many times. V and J are TRBV12-5 and TRBJ2-1; 8 bases agree with TRBD1. CDR1 LGHNT and CDR2 FRNRAP come from the germline V gene. This CDR3 spans 14 amino acids. Trimming removed 2 bases from V and 9 bases from J; junction bases left unmatched: 6. CDR3 protein: CASGLTQGAGEQFF. As DNA, the CDR3 is TGTGCTAGTGGTTTGACCCAGGGGGCGGGTGAGCAGTTCTTC.

To note about this clonotype: One junction end disagrees with the germline gene, perhaps due to a read error. The V gene is TRBV7-2, the J gene TRBJ1-1; D is uncertain. Germline V CDR1 and CDR2: SGHTA, FQGNSA. This CDR3 comprises 13 residues. As DNA, the CDR3 is TGTGCCAGCAGCTCCAGCATGAACACTGAAACTTTCTTT. Translation: CASSSSMNTETFF.